These 8 T cell receptor beta chains were sequenced from one sample in a study of OX40 agonist ivuxolimab in advanced cancers. TCRdb's copy holds only in-frame clones and misses some; the assay was immunoSEQ multiplex PCR. Among 80,000 to 95,000 clones listed, roughly 90% were seen once. Sequenced here: CD4+ or CD8+ T cells sorted from blood, sampled in a trial of the OX40 agonist ivuxolimab. The receptors come from an adult with an advanced solid tumor such as melanoma, head and neck, liver or kidney cancer.

This chain joins TRBV2 and TRBJ1-5; D is unresolved. The CDR3 totals 13 residues. Per the germline V gene, CDR1 is SNHLY and CDR2 is FYNNEI. Trimming removed 3 bases at V and 4 bases at J, with 7 bases between. The CDR3, as DNA: TGTGCCAGCAGTGATTCCGAGAATCAGCCCCAGCATTTT. Translating it yields CASSDSENQPQHF.

The J gene is TRBJ2-2, the V gene TRBV18; D gene ambiguous. V was trimmed by 2 bases and J by 0 bases, leaving 10 bases between them. The CDR3 loop spans 16 amino acids. The germline V gene encodes CDR1 KGHSH and CDR2 LQKENI. The CDR3, as DNA: TGTGCCAGCTCACCAGGCTCGACACCGAACACCGGGGAGCTGTTTTTT. Its protein is CASSPGSTPNTGELFF.

This chain uses TRBV19 with TRBJ1-4; 7 nucleotides agree with TRBD1. The CDR3 loop spans 15 amino acids. The V gene's germline CDR1 is LNHDA and CDR2 SQIVND (reference sequence). The V gene end was trimmed by 5 bases and the J gene end by 5 bases; junction bases not matched to a gene: 8. Here the CDR3 reads CASSPQTGRNEKLFF. The CDR3 DNA follows: TGTGCCAGTAGTCCGCAGACAGGGAGGAATGAAAAACTGTTTTTT.

The genes are TRBV19 and TRBJ2-3; TRBD2 matches 8 bases. The CDR3 totals 15 residues. V was pared by 3 bases and J by 3 bases, with 5 bases of the junction left unmatched. In germline, CDR1 is LNHDA, CDR2 SQIVND (reference sequence). The CDR3 is CASSITREGTDTQYF. The CDR3 DNA is TGTGCCAGTAGTATTACACGGGAGGGGACAGATACGCAGTATTTT.

The rearrangement links TRBV27 to TRBJ1-5; possibly TRBD1 for D (5 bases). This CDR3 has 14 amino acids. The germline V and J ends were trimmed by 5 bases and 4 bases, with 12 bases remaining between them. Germline CDR1 is MNHEY and CDR2 is SMNVEV (reference sequence). CDR3 in amino acids: CASSAGSANQPQHF. The DNA of the CDR3 is TGTGCCAGCAGTGCAGGGTCAGCAAATCAGCCCCAGCATTTT.

V and J are TRBV6-1 and TRBJ2-1; 11 nucleotides align to TRBD2. The CDR3 extends over 16 amino acids. The germline gives CDR1 MNHNS, CDR2 SASEGT. J gave up 6 bases and V 2 bases, and 6 bases lay outside the gene matches. The CDR3 nucleotides read TGTGCCAGCAGTGAAAACCTAGCGGGGGGCGGCAATGAGCAGTTCTTC. Residues: CASSENLAGGGNEQFF.

This chain connects TRBV6-1 to TRBJ2-7, with unresolved D. This CDR3 spans 13 amino acids. V lost 6 bases to trimming and J lost 3 bases, with 12 bases between them. Germline CDR1 is MNHNS and CDR2 is SASEGT. The CDR3 sequence: CASRARDLYEQYF. CDR3 DNA sequence: TGTGCCAGCAGGGCTAGGGATCTCTACGAGCAGTACTTC.

The chain combines TRBV11-2 with TRBJ1-2; TRBD1 aligns across 9 bases. Germline CDR1 SGHAT, CDR2 FQNNGV. V lost 1 base and J lost 0; bases outside the gene matches: 9. This CDR3 region has 18 residues. The CDR3 nucleotides are TGTGCCAGCAGCTTAGGCTCCCTCCGGGACAGGGCTAACTATGGCTACACCTTC. This codes for CASSLGSLRDRANYGYTF.